This T cell receptor (beta chain) was captured by sequencing in a study of blood T cell repertoires in COVID-19. Study summary: T cells, B-cell-depleted T cells, or PBMCs provided the cDNA or gDNA that served as material.

In the study's own analysis: Reference gene primer amplification yielded estimated nucleated cell counts. TCRdb keeps only in-frame clones here, not all; method: immunoSEQ multiplex PCR. V and J calls and clone size come straight from that table; D and trimming were deduced from the DNA. The sample lists roughly 500,000 clones, about 88% seen once, with roughly 0.92% in the top ten. Germline CDR1 and CDR2: SEHNR and FQNEAQ (reference sequence). With 8 bases removed from V and 5 bases from J, the gap between germline ends came to 16 bases. The CDR3 loop spans 13 amino acids. It was during active infection that Seattle patients were enrolled and then longitudinally followed.

The sample was peripheral blood. This TCR was recovered from a man aged 18 to 29 with COVID-19, enrolled during active disease. The chain carries TRBV7-9 and TRBJ2-7; the D gene is possibly TRBD1 (7 bases). The CDR3 loop is CASGGGGLHEQYF. CDR3 bases: TGTGCCAGCGGTGGAGGGGGCCTCCACGAGCAGTACTTC. Full variable domain (rest looked up from reference TRBV7-9 and TRBJ2-7): DTGVSQNPRHKITKRGQNVTFRCDPISEHNRLYWYRQTLGQGPEFLTYFQNEAQLEKSRLLSDRFSAERPKGSFSTLEIQRTEQGDSAMYLCASGGGGLHEQYFGPGTRLTVT.